Sequencing of this T cell receptor beta chain was carried out in a study of cytomegalovirus exposure and HLA in healthy donors. Details on this clone: Other DNA sequences of this sample code for an identical CDR3.

Only in-frame clones appear in the TCRdb table, and some are missing; sequencing was by immunoSEQ multiplex PCR. In the table there are 100,000 to 150,000 clones, around nine tenths of which are singletons. J gave up 4 bases and V 4 bases, and 5 bases lay outside the gene matches. CDR1 and CDR2 from the germline V gene are MNHNS and SASEGT. The CDR3 runs 14 residues. This clonotype was obtained from a woman under 30 in good health and CMV-seronegative. Material for sequencing was PBMCs. This chain joins TRBV6-1 and TRBJ2-7; 9 positions match TRBD1. CDR3 DNA: TGTGCCAGCAGTGCGCGGGACAGGGAGTACGAGCAGTACTTC. As protein: CASSARDREYEQYF.